This entry lists 25 T cell receptor beta chains sequenced from one sample in a study of PD-1 blockade in classical Hodgkin lymphoma. Method: immunoSEQ multiplex PCR; TCRdb's copy keeps in-frame clones and lacks some. The table lists roughly 40,000 clones, about 72% of them singletons. All the patients suffered relapse after autologous stem cell transplantation, and brentuximab vedotin exposure differed. Specimen: peripheral blood mononuclear cells (PBMCs), collected at baseline. These TCRs come from a human donor with classical Hodgkin lymphoma.

This clone is a singleton in its sample. V is TRBV9 and J is TRBJ1-1; D possibly corresponds to TRBD1 (5 bases). Germline CDR1 is SGDLS and CDR2 is YYNGEE. CDR3 length: 14 amino acids. V was cut by 3 bases and J by 6 bases, with 15 bases left in between. The CDR3 DNA sequence: TGTGCCAGCAGCGCCTGGGACGGCGTCTCTGAAGCTTTCTTT. It is translated as CASSAWDGVSEAFF.

Only one count was recorded for this clone. The chain combines TRBV19 with TRBJ2-2; D not resolved. V shed 3 bases and J shed 6 bases, with 14 bases lying between them. Germline assignment: CDR1 LNHDA and CDR2 SQIVND (reference sequence). This CDR3 is built from 15 residues. The CDR3 DNA reads TGTGCCAGTAGTATCCTCGGGCCAAACCCCGGGGAGCTGTTTTTT. It translates to CASSILGPNPGELFF.

The chain carries TRBV9 and TRBJ1-2; 7 bases line up with TRBD1. Looked up from germline, CDR1 is SGDLS and CDR2 is YYNGEE. The CDR3 spans 16 residues. Germline trimming cut 3 bases from V and 3 bases from J; bases unmatched to any gene: 11. CDR3 sequence reads: CASSAKGAKLDYGYTF. Written as DNA, the CDR3 is TGTGCCAGCAGCGCAAAGGGGGCTAAGCTTGACTATGGCTACACCTTC.

The V call is TRBV7-8, the J call TRBJ2-3; 11 bases match TRBD2. CDR3 size: 16 residues. The V segment lost 3 bases and the J segment 3 bases; nucleotides outside the gene matches: 5. Germline CDR1 SGHVS, CDR2 FQNEAQ. The CDR3 region has the DNA TGTGCCAGCAGCTTTGATCCTAGCGGGGGGACAGATACGCAGTATTTT. This translates into CASSFDPSGGTDTQYF.

This chain links TRBV29-1 with TRBJ1-5; TRBD1 matches at 10 bases. After removal of 7 bases from V and 0 bases from J, the junction contained 6 bases not matched to a gene. The CDR3 runs 15 residues. Germline-derived CDR1 and CDR2 are SQVTM and ANQGSEA. CDR3 coding DNA: TGCAGCGCTAGCGGGACAGGGGATAGCAATCAGCCCCAGCATTTT. Its protein product is CSASGTGDSNQPQHF.

The chain uses TRBV7-6 and TRBJ2-7; D tentatively fits TRBD1 or TRBD2 (5 bases each). Germline V gene data show CDR1 as SGHVS and CDR2 as FNYEAQ. The CDR3 covers 16 residues. Between the trimmed V and J ends, which lost 4 bases and 2 bases, there was a span of 18 bases. The CDR3 coding sequence is TGTGCCAGCAGCTCGGACGGGGCCCGGAATCCCTACGAGCAGTACTTC. This codes for CASSSDGARNPYEQYF.

The chain joins TRBV9 to TRBJ1-6; D not resolved. The CDR3 is 16 residues long. Germline CDR1 reads SGDLS; CDR2 reads YYNGEE. Trimming stripped 0 bases from V and 15 bases from J, with 22 bases between. CDR3 amino acids: CASSVAPGFGVGLLHF. The CDR3 DNA is TGTGCCAGCAGCGTAGCTCCGGGATTTGGGGTGGGTCTCCTCCACTTT.

This clone occurred a few times. The chain has TRBV10-3 and TRBJ1-2, with TRBD1 matching 8 bases. This CDR3 comprises 17 residues. The germline V gene encodes CDR1 ENHRY and CDR2 SYGVKD. The J segment lost 0 bases and the V segment lost 5 bases, leaving 11 bases of the junction unmatched. The CDR3 spells CAISPGRDRQANYGYTF. In DNA, the CDR3 is TGTGCCATCAGTCCGGGAAGGGACAGGCAAGCTAACTATGGCTACACCTTC.

In this sample, this clone turned up a few times. The rearrangement uses TRBV4-2 and TRBJ2-5; 7 nucleotides agree with TRBD2. This CDR3 has 17 amino acids. V lost 1 base, J lost 5 bases, and 13 bases stayed unmatched. Per the germline V gene, CDR1 is LGHNA and CDR2 is YNFKEQ. The CDR3 DNA sequence: TGTGCCAGCAGCCAAGTTGCCCCGGGACTAACCCCGGAGACCCAGTACTTC. As protein: CASSQVAPGLTPETQYF.

The rearrangement joins TRBV29-1 to TRBJ1-2; 8 nucleotides match TRBD1. The junction had 9 bases not matched to a gene; V was cut back by 5 bases and J by 4 bases. This CDR3 spans 14 amino acids. In germline, CDR1 is SQVTM, CDR2 ANQGSEA. CDR3 nucleotide sequence: TGCAGCGTTACCCCGACAGGGGCGAGCTATGGCTACACCTTC. Protein product: CSVTPTGASYGYTF.

The chain has TRBV7-2 and TRBJ1-4; TRBD1 agrees at 9 bases. CDR3 size: 14 residues. The germline CDR1 and CDR2 sequences are SGHTA and FQGNSA. V dropped 4 bases and J dropped 7; count of bases not matched to a gene: 4. CDR3 nucleotide sequence: TGTGCCAGCAGCTGGGGACAGGGTAGTGAAAAACTGTTTTTT. It is translated as CASSWGQGSEKLFF.

Relative to its sample, this clone is medium-sized. V and J are TRBV28 and TRBJ1-1; unclear D gene. The V end was cut by 3 bases, the J end by 7 bases, with 12 bases between. CDR1 and CDR2 (germline): MDHEN, SYDVKM. The CDR3 runs 13 residues. CDR3 sequence (DNA): TGTGCCAGCAGTTTCTCCCTCGGGGTTGAAGCTTTCTTT. This translates into CASSFSLGVEAFF.

V and J are TRBV6-1 and TRBJ1-2; perhaps TRBD1 as D (5 bases). Germline V gives CDR1 MNHNS, CDR2 SASEGT. CDR3 size: 14 residues. The V and J ends lost 6 bases and 2 bases respectively, with 13 bases between them. The CDR3 DNA reads TGTGCCAGCAGAGCCCGGGGGGACAACTATGGCTACACCTTC. Its translation is CASRARGDNYGYTF.

This clone was seen only a few times. The V gene is TRBV5-4, the J gene TRBJ2-1, with 7 bases fitting TRBD1. V was pared by 4 bases and J by 9 bases, with 16 bases of the junction left unmatched. This CDR3 spans 16 amino acids. Germline CDR1 reads SGHNT; CDR2 reads YYREEE (reference sequence). CDR3 sequence (DNA): TGTGCCAGCAGCCCAGAGGGGGCGCCTGATCAGGGTGAGCAGTTCTTC. Protein: CASSPEGAPDQGEQFF.

The V gene is TRBV30, the J gene TRBJ2-1; D may be TRBD1 or TRBD2 (5 bases each). This CDR3 has 12 amino acids. CDR1 is GTSNPN, CDR2 SVGIG, per germline (reference sequence). Trimming shortened V by 2 bases and J by 15 bases, and 17 bases separated the two germline ends. For the CDR3, the DNA is TGTGCCTGGAGTTCAACTACGGGGCTGCGGTTCTTC. Translation gives CAWSSTTGLRFF.

The V call is TRBV7-9, the J call TRBJ1-1; TRBD1 might be the D (5 bases). V lost 5 bases to trimming and J lost 1 base, with 14 bases between them. The CDR3 covers 15 residues. Germline V gives CDR1 SEHNR, CDR2 FQNEAQ (reference sequence). CDR3 sequence reads: CASSPTGTPNTEAFF. CDR3 sequence (DNA): TGTGCCAGCAGCCCCACCGGGACTCCGAACACTGAAGCTTTCTTT.

V and J are TRBV27 and TRBJ2-1; 12 bases align to TRBD1. V lost 2 bases, J lost 4 bases, and 3 bases stayed unmatched. The CDR3 runs to 16 residues. Germline V gene lookup returns CDR1 MNHEY and CDR2 SMNVEV (reference sequence). This CDR3 reads CASSLGTGGAYNEQFF. Here the CDR3 DNA reads TGTGCCAGCAGTTTAGGGACAGGGGGCGCTTACAATGAGCAGTTCTTC.

The gene calls are TRBV15 and TRBJ2-7, with 10 bases aligning to TRBD1. Germline CDR1 reads LNHNV; CDR2 reads YYDKDF (reference sequence). Unmatched junction bases numbered 8, after V lost 3 bases and J lost 6 bases. The CDR3 runs 15 residues. The chain's CDR3 is CATSSATGGSAEQYF. The CDR3 nucleotides are TGTGCCACCAGCAGCGCGACAGGGGGCTCAGCCGAGCAGTACTTC.

Only a few counts were recorded for this clone. CDR3 bases: TGTGCCAGCAGCTTAGAAGCATCGGCCGGCCAGGAGTATTTT. Protein product: CASSLEASAGQEYF. The chain uses TRBV7-2 and TRBJ2-3; D remains unclear. This CDR3 has 14 residues. The V gene's germline CDR1 is SGHTA and CDR2 FQGNSA. Trimming took 1 base from V and 13 from J, leaving 18 bases between them.

The chain has TRBV6-6 and TRBJ2-7; no reliable D call. Germline V gene lookup returns CDR1 MNHNY and CDR2 SVGAGI (reference sequence). The CDR3 is made up of 11 amino acids. V lost 2 bases and J 5 bases, leaving 4 bases between the germline ends. The CDR3 region has the DNA TGTGCCAGCAGTTACGGCCACGAGCAGTACTTC. Amino acid sequence: CASSYGHEQYF.

V and J are TRBV9 and TRBJ2-7; D perhaps matches TRBD1 (6 bases). CDR1 is SGDLS and CDR2 is YYNGEE in the germline V gene. Between the trimmed V and J ends, which lost 3 bases and 2 bases, there was a span of 12 bases. The CDR3 sequence is 14 residues long. This CDR3 is CASSETGHPYEQYF. In nucleotides, the CDR3 is TGTGCCAGCAGCGAGACAGGTCACCCCTACGAGCAGTACTTC.

In this sample, this clone turned up a few times. This sequence joins TRBV11-3 and TRBJ2-1, with 9 bases identical to TRBD1. Looked up from germline, CDR1 is SGHNT and CDR2 is YENEEA. CDR3 length equals 13 residues. V dropped 6 bases and J dropped 10; count of bases not matched to a gene: 7. CDR3 bases: TGTGCCAGCAGTTCCGGGACAGGGAGGGAGCAGTTCTTC. Translation gives CASSSGTGREQFF.

The chain is built from TRBV7-2 and TRBJ2-5, with a tentative D call TRBD1 (5 bases). This CDR3 has 14 amino acids. Trimming pared 4 bases from V and 2 bases from J, leaving 11 bases between. Germline CDR1 and CDR2: SGHTA and FQGNSA. Written as DNA, the CDR3 is TGTGCCAGCAGCTCCATGGGGCCTCAAGAGACCCAGTACTTC. It translates to CASSSMGPQETQYF.

The chain couples TRBV15 to TRBJ2-1, with D hard to call. The CDR3 has 12 residues. Germline V gene sequence: CDR1 LNHNV, CDR2 YYDKDF (reference sequence). V dropped 4 bases and J dropped 8 bases, with 9 bases sitting between them. The CDR3 coding sequence is TGTGCCACCAGCAATACGTCGGATGAGCAGTTCTTC. Translating gives CATSNTSDEQFF.

The V and J genes are TRBV6-1 and TRBJ1-5; TRBD1 might be the D (5 bases). CDR3 length equals 13 residues. The V gene's germline CDR1 is MNHNS and CDR2 SASEGT. The V end lost 7 bases, the J end lost 3 bases, and 10 bases lay between the germline ends. The CDR3 bases are TGTGCCAGCAAAGACAGCCTCAATCAGCCCCAGCATTTT. Protein sequence: CASKDSLNQPQHF.